The 23 T cell receptor beta chains presented below share a single source sample, sequenced in a study of T cell responses to AZD1222 COVID-19 vaccine. Sequenced by immunoSEQ multiplex PCR; TCRdb stores in-frame clones only, minus some. In the table there are 130,000 or so clones, roughly nine tenths of which are singletons. The specimen comprised peripheral blood, sampled on day 0 of AZD1222 vaccination. Receptor source: an adult in good health.

The V gene is TRBV5-6, the J gene TRBJ2-5, with TRBD1 as a possible D gene (6 bases). The V end was cut by 1 base, the J end by 4 bases, with 14 bases between. CDR3 length: 15 amino acids. CDR1 is SGHDT and CDR2 is YYEEEE in the germline V gene. The CDR3 region is CASSLTGKVGETQYF. As DNA, the CDR3 is TGTGCCAGCAGCTTGACAGGGAAGGTTGGAGAGACCCAGTACTTC.

The rearrangement uses TRBV19 and TRBJ2-3; TRBD2 is a possible D gene (6 bases). V lost 8 bases to trimming and J lost 4 bases, with 19 bases between them. The CDR3 is made up of 15 amino acids. Germline CDR1 LNHDA, CDR2 SQIVND (reference sequence). The CDR3 protein is CASSFGGTLSDTQYF. CDR3 nucleotide sequence: TGTGCCAGTTCTTTTGGGGGGACGCTTTCAGATACGCAGTATTTT. Filled out from reference TRBV19 and TRBJ2-3, the complete variable domain reads DGGITQSPKYLFRKEGQNVTLSCEQNLNHDAMYWYRQDPGQGLRLIYYSQIVNDFQKGDIAEGYSVSREKKESFPLTVTSAQKNPTAFYLCASSFGGTLSDTQYFGPGTRLTVL.

In the case of this clone: At the DNA level, this CDR3 is encoded by other sequences in the same sample as well. This chain links TRBV6-1 with TRBJ1-3; the D is unclear. Looked up from germline, CDR1 is MNHNS and CDR2 is SASEGT. Trimming removed 2 bases from V and 4 bases from J, with 6 bases in between. The CDR3 totals 13 residues. CDR3 nucleotide sequence: TGTGCCAGCAGTGAAAAGGGAGGAAACACCATATATTTT. Its protein product is CASSEKGGNTIYF.

The rearrangement joins TRBV7-6 to TRBJ2-7; D is possibly TRBD2 (5 bases). Germline CDR1 and CDR2: SGHVS and FNYEAQ. Trimming took off 2 bases at V and 0 bases at J, with 14 bases between the two ends. The CDR3 loop spans 16 amino acids. Here the CDR3 reads CASSLSSGVDSYEQYF. CDR3 DNA: TGTGCCAGCAGCTTAAGTTCCGGGGTGGACTCCTACGAGCAGTACTTC.

The rearrangement joins TRBV5-8 to TRBJ1-4, with D tentatively TRBD1 (6 bases). This CDR3 is 16 amino acids long. V was cut by 4 bases and J by 3 bases, with 16 bases left in between. Germline V gene lookup returns CDR1 SGHTS and CDR2 YDEGEE. This CDR3 is CASSPSDRIANEKLFF. The CDR3 DNA reads as TGTGCCAGCAGCCCCTCCGACAGGATTGCTAATGAAAAACTGTTTTTT.

The V and J genes are TRBV9 and TRBJ2-2; D might be TRBD2 (5 bases). Germline V gene sequence: CDR1 SGDLS, CDR2 YYNGEE. V was clipped by 2 bases and J by 1 base, with 15 bases between them. CDR3 size: 17 residues. The CDR3 DNA reads TGTGCCAGCAGCGTCCTCCCGGGAATTGGGAACACCGGGGAGCTGTTTTTT. It yields the protein CASSVLPGIGNTGELFF. Filled out from reference TRBV9 and TRBJ2-2, the complete variable domain reads DSGVTQTPKHLITATGQRVTLRCSPRSGDLSVYWYQQSLDQGLQFLIQYYNGEERAKGNILERFSAQQFPDLHSELNLSSLELGDSALYFCASSVLPGIGNTGELFFGEGSRLTVL.

The V and J genes are TRBV28 and TRBJ2-7; 8 nucleotides agree with TRBD2. CDR1 and CDR2 from the germline V gene are MDHEN and SYDVKM. CDR3 length equals 16 residues. V lost 6 bases and J lost 6; bases outside the gene matches: 16. The CDR3 DNA reads TGTGCCAGCAGAATATCGGACGGGAGGGGTTGGGGCGAGCAGTACTTC. Protein product: CASRISDGRGWGEQYF.

The chain uses TRBV19 and TRBJ2-2; the match to TRBD2 covers 7 bases. Trimming removed 4 bases from V and 4 bases from J; junction bases left unmatched: 6. The CDR3 runs 15 residues. The germline V gene has CDR1 LNHDA and CDR2 SQIVND (reference sequence). CDR3 in amino acids: CASSRGGLGTGELFF. The CDR3 coding sequence is TGTGCCAGTAGTAGGGGAGGGCTGGGCACCGGGGAGCTGTTTTTT. Variable domain in full (rest from reference TRBV19 and TRBJ2-2): DGGITQSPKYLFRKEGQNVTLSCEQNLNHDAMYWYRQDPGQGLRLIYYSQIVNDFQKGDIAEGYSVSREKKESFPLTVTSAQKNPTAFYLCASSRGGLGTGELFFGEGSRLTVL.

The CDR3 protein is CATEGKAGELFF. CDR3 bases: TGTGCCACCGAGGGGAAGGCCGGGGAGCTGTTTTTT. The chain couples TRBV27 to TRBJ2-2, with D perhaps assigned TRBD1 or TRBD2 (5 bases each). V was shortened by 10 bases and J by 6 bases, with 12 bases between the two germline ends. CDR3 size: 12 residues. The V gene's germline CDR1 is MNHEY and CDR2 SMNVEV (reference sequence).

The chain couples TRBV21-1 to TRBJ1-5; TRBD1, as called in the table, went unchecked against the DNA. TRBV21-1 is flagged as a pseudogene. The CDR3 spans 17 residues. This CDR3 is CASSKGGTGAPELAQHF. CDR3 nucleotides: TGTGCCAGCAGCAAAGGCGGGACAGGGGCCCCCGAGTTGGCCCAGCATTTT.

The chain has TRBV6-5 and TRBJ1-3, with D unresolved. The germline V gene has CDR1 MNHEY and CDR2 SVGAGI. Trimming removed 0 bases from V and 1 base from J, with 7 bases in between. The CDR3 covers 15 residues. The CDR3 loop is CASSYSTGSGNTIYF. The CDR3 DNA is TGTGCCAGCAGTTACTCGACGGGTTCTGGAAACACCATATATTTT.

This chain links TRBV4-3 with TRBJ2-3, with 8 bases identical to TRBD2. V trimming: 0 bases; J trimming: 1 base; junction bases outside the gene matches: 9. This CDR3 region has 18 residues. Looked up from germline, CDR1 is LGHNA and CDR2 is YSLEER. CDR3 nucleotide sequence: TGCGCCAGCAGCCAAGAGAGGGCGACTAGCGAGCGCACAGATACGCAGTATTTT. This encodes CASSQERATSERTDTQYF.

The chain has TRBV3-1 (or the pseudogene TRBV3-2) and TRBJ1-3; D not certain. Trimming left V 5 bases short and J 4 bases short, with 12 bases between. The germline gives CDR1 LGHDT, CDR2 YNNKEL (reference sequence). CDR3 length: 14 amino acids. Here the CDR3 DNA reads TGTGCCAGCAGCGGAGCAGGTACCGGAAACACCATATATTTT. Its translation is CASSGAGTGNTIYF.

The rearrangement uses TRBV7-8 and TRBJ1-2; D not resolved. Germline V gene sequence: CDR1 SGHVS, CDR2 FQNEAQ. CDR3 length equals 16 residues. The V gene lost 5 bases and the J gene lost 4 bases, with 20 bases spanning the gap. The CDR3 DNA sequence: TGTGCCAGCAGCCCGGAAAGGCAGGCCCTCCTCTATGGCTACACCTTC. As protein: CASSPERQALLYGYTF.

V is TRBV5-1 and J is TRBJ2-5, with D tentatively TRBD1 or TRBD2 (6 bases each). Germline lookup yields CDR1 SGHRS and CDR2 YFSETQ. V was pared by 4 bases and J by 4 bases, with 20 bases between. This CDR3 is built from 16 residues. The CDR3 nucleotides are TGCGCCAGCAGCAGGGGGGACGGGGAAATCGGAGAGACCCAGTACTTC. It yields the protein CASSRGDGEIGETQYF.

The rearrangement joins TRBV7-9 to TRBJ2-5; the D is unclear. Germline V gives CDR1 SEHNR, CDR2 FQNEAQ (reference sequence). The CDR3 has 13 amino acids. Trimming shortened V by 0 bases and J by 3 bases, and 5 bases separated the two germline ends. The CDR3 bases are TGTGCCAGCAGCTTAGCATTAGAAGAGACCCAGTACTTC. Translation gives CASSLALEETQYF.

The chain couples TRBV29-1 to TRBJ2-4, with D tentatively TRBD2 (6 bases). Germline assignment: CDR1 SQVTM and CDR2 ANQGSEA. The CDR3 consists of 13 residues. Trimming shortened V by 5 bases and J by 9 bases, and 17 bases separated the two germline ends. The chain's CDR3 is CSVNGGGGVIQYF. In DNA form, the CDR3 reads TGCAGCGTTAACGGGGGAGGAGGGGTCATTCAGTACTTC.

The rearrangement joins TRBV12-3 or TRBV12-4 to TRBJ1-5; no clear D. The CDR3 consists of 12 residues. V was clipped by 5 bases and J by 3 bases, with 5 bases between them. The CDR3 spells CASSPINQPQHF. The DNA of the CDR3 is TGTGCCAGCAGTCCCATCAATCAGCCCCAGCATTTT.

Note on this clone: At the DNA level, this CDR3 is encoded by other sequences in the same sample as well. J is TRBJ1-1 and V is TRBV2; 7 bases map to TRBD1. The junction had 6 bases not matched to a gene; V was cut back by 4 bases and J by 4 bases. The CDR3 runs 14 residues. Germline V gene lookup returns CDR1 SNHLY and CDR2 FYNNEI. The CDR3 spells CASSGQGLGTEAFF. The CDR3 nucleotides are TGTGCCAGCAGTGGACAGGGTTTAGGCACTGAAGCTTTCTTT.

A note on this clone: Other DNA sequences in the sample encode the same CDR3. This chain uses TRBV6-5 with TRBJ1-1; D not certain. The V and J ends lost 0 bases and 0 bases respectively, with 5 bases between them. This CDR3 has 14 amino acids. CDR1 and CDR2 (germline): MNHEY, SVGAGI. As DNA, the CDR3 is TGTGCCAGCAGTTACTCGACGGTGAACACTGAAGCTTTCTTT. This encodes CASSYSTVNTEAFF.

The rearrangement uses TRBV2 and TRBJ1-2; tentatively, D is TRBD1 (5 bases). Germline V lookup: CDR1 SNHLY, CDR2 FYNNEI. The CDR3 is 16 amino acids. V shed 6 bases and J shed 0 bases, with 17 bases lying between them. The chain's CDR3 is CASRPRDARANYGYTF. In nucleotides, the CDR3 is TGTGCCAGCAGGCCACGGGACGCCCGAGCTAACTATGGCTACACCTTC.

V usage is TRBV19 and J usage is TRBJ2-7, with D unresolved. CDR1 is LNHDA and CDR2 is SQIVND in the germline V gene (reference sequence). Trimming removed 3 bases at V and 6 bases at J, with 18 bases between. This CDR3 contains 15 residues. CDR3 nucleotide sequence: TGTGCCAGTAGTATGAACTCCGCCACCTTCCGCGAGCAGTACTTC. This translates into CASSMNSATFREQYF.

The chain links TRBV7-8 to TRBJ2-7, with D possibly matching TRBD1 (5 bases). V lost 6 bases and J lost 2, with 8 bases in between. The CDR3 extends over 12 amino acids. Germline V gene sequence: CDR1 SGHVS, CDR2 FQNEAQ. The CDR3 coding sequence is TGTGCCAGCAGGGACACGACCTACGAGCAGTACTTC. Translated: CASRDTTYEQYF. The whole variable domain, remainder taken from reference TRBV7-8 and TRBJ2-7, is GAGVSQSPRYKVAKRGQDVALRCDPISGHVSLFWYQQALGQGPEFLTYFQNEAQLDKSGLPSDRFFAERPEGSVSTLKIQRTQQEDSAVYLCASRDTTYEQYFGPGTRLTVT.